The 27 T cell receptor beta chains below come from one sample, sequenced in a study of T-cell memory formation after mild COVID-19. TCRdb reanalysed the 5' RACE reads using MiXCR and keeps one entry per CDR3 protein. Found here are roughly 190,000 distinct CDR3 sequences, around 27% of them singletons; the top ten hold roughly 11%. Input material: PBMCs or a T cell subset sorted from them (not recorded which). The receptors derive from an adult woman who had mild COVID-19 (a few samples of this study predate the infection). Cell type and time point are not known.

V gene TRBV27 combines with J gene TRBJ2-7; D is undetermined. With 8 bases removed from V and 3 bases from J, the gap between germline ends came to 8 bases. CDR1 and CDR2 from the germline V gene are MNHEY and SMNVEV (reference sequence). The CDR3 is 11 amino acids. The CDR3 DNA sequence: TGTGCCAGCGGAGAGAGCTACGAGCAGTACTTC. Translated, it gives CASGESYEQYF.

DNA of the CDR3: TGCGCCAGCAGCTCCGGGACAGGGGGCACCGGGGAGCTGTTTTTT. It yields the protein CASSSGTGGTGELFF. This chain connects TRBV5-1 to TRBJ2-2; 11 positions match TRBD1. Germline V gene lookup returns CDR1 SGHRS and CDR2 YFSETQ. The CDR3 is made up of 15 amino acids. The ends lost 3 bases at V and 4 bases at J; junction bases unmatched: 2. The full variable domain, rest sourced from reference TRBV5-1 and TRBJ2-2, is KAGVTQTPRYLIKTRGQQVTLSCSPISGHRSVSWYQQTPGQGLQFLFEYFSETQRNKGNFPGRFSGRQFSNSRSEMNVSTLELGDSALYLCASSSGTGGTGELFFGEGSRLTVL.

The sample holds a few counts of this clonotype. The gene calls are TRBV7-2 and TRBJ2-1; tentative D call: TRBD2 (6 bases). Germline V gives CDR1 SGHTA, CDR2 FQGNSA. The CDR3 contains 17 residues. Trimming left V 5 bases short and J 2 bases short, with 19 bases between. This chain's CDR3 is CASSLRAGGAPYNEQFF. In nucleotides, the CDR3 is TGTGCCAGCAGCCTCCGGGCCGGGGGAGCCCCCTACAATGAGCAGTTCTTC.

This clonotype was seen a handful of times. This rearrangement joins TRBV25-1 to TRBJ1-2, with a tentative D call TRBD1 (6 bases). The CDR3 is 13 amino acids. The V gene's germline CDR1 is MGHDK and CDR2 SYGVNS. Trimming shortened V by 6 bases and J by 2 bases, and 10 bases separated the two germline ends. This CDR3 reads CASRGHPNYGYTF. The CDR3 nucleotides read TGTGCCAGCAGGGGACATCCAAACTATGGCTACACCTTC.

The chain couples TRBV11-2 to TRBJ2-5; D may correspond to TRBD1 or TRBD2 (6 bases each). The CDR3 covers 16 residues. Germline V lookup: CDR1 SGHAT, CDR2 FQNNGV. The V and J ends lost 5 bases and 9 bases respectively, with 25 bases between them. CDR3 in DNA: TGTGCCAGCAGCCTCAACCACGGGGGCGCGAAGTTGGCCCAGTACTTC. Protein sequence: CASSLNHGGAKLAQYF.

This clonotype was seen a handful of times. The chain has TRBV12-3 or TRBV12-4 and TRBJ2-7; 7 nucleotides agree with TRBD1. The CDR3 loop spans 15 amino acids. The V and J ends lost 5 bases and 3 bases, in that order; junction bases with no gene match: 10. CDR3 protein: CASSASGTANYEQYF. CDR3 coding DNA: TGTGCCAGCAGTGCCTCCGGGACAGCGAACTACGAGCAGTACTTC.

The chain employs TRBV5-4 and TRBJ2-3; the D gene could be TRBD1 or TRBD2 (5 bases each). The CDR3 contains 14 residues. V was trimmed by 3 bases and J by 6 bases, leaving 14 bases between them. In germline, CDR1 is SGHNT, CDR2 YYREEE (reference sequence). CDR3 amino acids: CASSSGPMGDTQYF. The CDR3, as DNA: TGTGCCAGCAGCTCGGGACCCATGGGGGATACGCAGTATTTT.

This clonotype was counted a single time. V and J are TRBV20-1 and TRBJ1-4, with a tentative D call TRBD1 (5 bases). V was shortened by 5 bases and J by 17 bases, with 18 bases between the two germline ends. The CDR3 length is 11 residues. From germline, CDR1 is DFQATT and CDR2 SNEGSKA (reference sequence). CDR3 sequence reads: CSAGAGRRGFF. The CDR3 DNA reads TGCAGTGCTGGGGCAGGGAGGAGAGGTTTTTTT.

The CDR3 protein is CASSERRTSDEQFF. In DNA form, the CDR3 reads TGCGCCAGCAGCGAACGTCGGACTAGCGATGAGCAGTTCTTC. This chain links TRBV5-1 with TRBJ2-1; TRBD2 aligns across 9 bases. The V and J ends lost 4 bases and 8 bases, in that order; junction bases with no gene match: 7. Germline V gene lookup returns CDR1 SGHRS and CDR2 YFSETQ. CDR3 size: 14 residues.

The CDR3 nucleotides are TGTGCCAGCAACCCCAATTCCAGACCCACAGATACGCAGTATTTT. This translates into CASNPNSRPTDTQYF. The gene calls are TRBV11-2 and TRBJ2-3; D is unresolved. Germline CDR1 is SGHAT and CDR2 is FQNNGV. Trimming left V 7 bases short and J 2 bases short, with 16 bases between. The CDR3 runs to 15 residues.

V usage is TRBV20-1 and J usage is TRBJ2-2; D is unresolved. CDR1 is DFQATT, CDR2 SNEGSKA, per germline (reference sequence). V was shortened by 0 bases and J by 1 base, with 3 bases between the two germline ends. CDR3 length: 13 residues. The CDR3 is CSAREWNTGELFF. DNA of the CDR3: TGCAGTGCTAGAGAGTGGAACACCGGGGAGCTGTTTTTT.

In regard to this clonotype: This could be a read error, since a much larger clone is one nucleotide away. The chain employs TRBV6-1 and TRBJ2-7, with D uncertain. Germline CDR1 and CDR2: MNHNS and SASEGT. The CDR3 sequence is 11 residues long. With 5 bases removed from V and 3 bases from J, the gap between germline ends came to 5 bases. CDR3 DNA: TGTGCCAGCAGTCCCATCTACGAGCAGTACTTC. Protein: CASSPIYEQYF.

The chain combines TRBV7-6 with TRBJ2-4; no clear D. Germline CDR1 and CDR2: SGHVS and FNYEAQ. Trimming pared 5 bases from V and 2 bases from J, leaving 7 bases between. There are 13 residues in the CDR3. As DNA, the CDR3 is TGTGCCAGCAGCCCCAATCCCAAAAACATTCAGTACTTC. Residues: CASSPNPKNIQYF.

The genes are TRBV7-8 and TRBJ2-4, with D maybe TRBD1 (5 bases). The CDR3 sequence is 16 residues long. The germline CDR1 and CDR2 sequences are SGHVS and FQNEAQ. V lost 5 bases and J lost 0, with 14 bases in between. CDR3 loop: CASSLGRTLAKNIQYF. CDR3 DNA sequence: TGTGCCAGCAGCCTTGGACGGACACTAGCCAAAAACATTCAGTACTTC.

The CDR3 sequence: CASSPGEFGEAFF. The CDR3 DNA follows: TGTGCCAGCAGCCCAGGCGAATTTGGTGAAGCTTTCTTT. The chain recombines TRBV7-9 with TRBJ1-1; D remains unclear. The CDR3 covers 13 residues. From germline, CDR1 is SEHNR and CDR2 FQNEAQ (reference sequence). The V and J ends lost 5 bases and 7 bases respectively, with 14 bases between them.

This clonotype was seen more than once but under ten times. The chain has TRBV6-1 and TRBJ2-3; TRBD2 agrees at 9 bases. Germline values: CDR1 MNHNS, CDR2 SASEGT. The length of the CDR3 is 13 residues. V shed 8 bases and J 3 bases; nucleotides not matched to a gene: 3. CDR3 protein: CASAGGHTDTQYF. The CDR3, as DNA: TGTGCCAGCGCGGGGGGGCATACAGATACGCAGTATTTT.

The CDR3 bases are TGTGCCAGCGGACTTTACAGGGTCCCCCAGCATTTT. Residues: CASGLYRVPQHF. The rearrangement links TRBV28 to TRBJ1-5; D may be TRBD1 (6 bases). Germline V CDR1 and CDR2: MDHEN, SYDVKM. Trimming stripped 8 bases from V and 10 bases from J, with 15 bases between. The CDR3 totals 12 residues.

The rearrangement links TRBV9 to TRBJ2-2; unclear D gene. Germline V lookup: CDR1 SGDLS, CDR2 YYNGEE. V was clipped by 4 bases and J by 3 bases, with 13 bases between them. The CDR3 covers 15 residues. Here the CDR3 DNA reads TGTGCCAGCAGCACCCGAAAGGACGACACCGGGGAGCTGTTTTTT. Protein sequence: CASSTRKDDTGELFF. The full variable domain, in which reference TRBV9 and TRBJ2-2 provide the parts outside the CDR3, is DSGVTQTPKHLITATGQRVTLRCSPRSGDLSVYWYQQSLDQGLQFLIQYYNGEERAKGNILERFSAQQFPDLHSELNLSSLELGDSALYFCASSTRKDDTGELFFGEGSRLTVL.

This clonotype was counted between two and nine times. J is TRBJ1-6 and V is TRBV11-2; D remains unclear. The germline CDR1 and CDR2 sequences are SGHAT and FQNNGV. The germline V and J ends were trimmed by 6 bases and 5 bases, with 14 bases remaining between them. The CDR3 is 15 amino acids. The CDR3 is CASRPGRGDNSPLHF. CDR3 nucleotides: TGTGCCAGCAGACCCGGACGGGGAGATAATTCACCCCTCCACTTT. The full variable domain, its missing parts supplied by reference TRBV11-2 and TRBJ1-6, is EAGVAQSPRYKIIEKRQSVAFWCNPISGHATLYWYQQILGQGPKLLIQFQNNGVVDDSQLPKDRFSAERLKGVDSTLKIQPAKLEDSAVYLCASRPGRGDNSPLHFGNGTRLTVT.

This clonotype occurred a few times. The rearrangement links TRBV15 to TRBJ1-1, with D possibly TRBD1 on 5 matching bases. The CDR3 extends over 13 amino acids. The germline V and J ends were trimmed by 3 bases and 1 base, with 6 bases remaining between them. Germline assignment: CDR1 LNHNV and CDR2 YYDKDF (reference sequence). Written as DNA, the CDR3 is TGTGCCACCAGCAGGCAGGGGAACACTGAAGCTTTCTTT. Translated: CATSRQGNTEAFF.

This clonotype was seen more than once but under ten times. This chain joins TRBV7-9 and TRBJ2-5; D is perhaps TRBD1 or TRBD2 (5 bases each). V lost 5 bases and J 5 bases, leaving 12 bases between the germline ends. Germline assignment: CDR1 SEHNR and CDR2 FQNEAQ (reference sequence). The CDR3 has 13 amino acids. The CDR3 loop reads CASSRDLRETQYF. The CDR3 nucleotides read TGTGCCAGCAGCCGGGACCTTAGGGAGACCCAGTACTTC.

This clonotype was seen ten or more times. This chain links TRBV5-1 with TRBJ2-3, with 8 positions matching TRBD2. The germline CDR1 and CDR2 sequences are SGHRS and YFSETQ. There are 14 residues in the CDR3. V shed 3 bases, J shed 5 bases, and the junction held 5 bases outside the gene matches. The CDR3 protein is CASSSSGTRDTQYF. In DNA form, the CDR3 reads TGCGCCAGCAGCTCCTCCGGGACTAGAGATACGCAGTATTTT.

This clonotype was counted only a few times. The chain employs TRBV2 and TRBJ2-3, with TRBD2 matching 12 bases. V was pared by 9 bases and J by 1 base, with 5 bases of the junction left unmatched. This CDR3 has 15 amino acids. The germline gives CDR1 SNHLY, CDR2 FYNNEI. This CDR3 is CARETSGGGTDTQYF. The CDR3 DNA reads as TGTGCCAGAGAGACTAGCGGGGGCGGCACAGATACGCAGTATTTT.

The chain links TRBV7-9 to TRBJ2-1; D possibly corresponds to TRBD2 (5 bases). Per the germline V gene, CDR1 is SEHNR and CDR2 is FQNEAQ (reference sequence). V was shortened by 5 bases and J by 0 bases, with 20 bases between the two germline ends. The CDR3 is made up of 18 amino acids. CDR3: CASSPKGGGLVSYNEQFF. DNA of the CDR3: TGTGCCAGCAGCCCCAAAGGAGGTGGCCTTGTCTCCTACAATGAGCAGTTCTTC.

The V call is TRBV12-3 or TRBV12-4, the J call TRBJ2-1; 10 positions match TRBD2. CDR3 length: 17 residues. J gave up 0 bases and V 5 bases, and 7 bases lay outside the gene matches. The CDR3 nucleotides read TGTGCCAGCAGTCTATTTCGGACTAGCGGCTCCTACAATGAGCAGTTCTTC. Translated: CASSLFRTSGSYNEQFF.

The chain uses TRBV20-1 and TRBJ1-2; D gene uncertain. Germline values: CDR1 DFQATT, CDR2 SNEGSKA (reference sequence). Trimming pared 2 bases from V and 2 bases from J, leaving 6 bases between. The CDR3 is 12 amino acids. The CDR3 spells CSARPSNYGYTF. The DNA for the CDR3 is TGCAGTGCTAGACCATCAAACTATGGCTACACCTTC.

This clonotype came up a few times. This chain joins TRBV5-1 and TRBJ2-1, with 11 nucleotides matching TRBD1. Germline assignment: CDR1 SGHRS and CDR2 YFSETQ. The CDR3 consists of 14 residues. The V and J ends lost 0 bases and 8 bases, in that order; junction bases with no gene match: 1. In DNA, the CDR3 is TGCGCCAGCAGCTTGGGGACAGGGGGCGATGAGCAGTTCTTC. It specifies CASSLGTGGDEQFF.